The source of this T cell receptor (beta chain) is a study of technical replicates of blood from a few donors. TCRdb keeps only in-frame clones here, not all; method: immunoSEQ multiplex PCR. This table holds some 96,000 clones, approximately 94% found once. V was cut by 4 bases and J by 1 base, with 7 bases left in between. Germline V gene data show CDR1 as SQVTM and CDR2 as ANQGSEA. The CDR3 length is 12 residues. The sample taken for sequencing was T cells isolated from PBMCs. This TCR was sampled from a human donor in good health. The chain carries TRBV29-1 and TRBJ1-2; D possibly corresponds to TRBD1 (5 bases). In DNA form, the CDR3 reads TGCAGCGTTGCGACAGATAACTATGGCTACACCTTC. It codes for CSVATDNYGYTF. Full variable domain (outside the CDR3, taken from reference TRBV29-1 and TRBJ1-2): SAVISQKPSRDICQRGTSLTIQCQVDSQVTMMFWYRQQPGQSLTLIATANQGSEATYESGFVIDKFPISRPNLTFSTLTVSNMSPEDSSIYLCSVATDNYGYTFGSGTRLTVV.